The entry that follows covers one T cell receptor (beta chain) sequence. This sample is part of a study of shared clonotypes between healthy human individuals. Across the study: The plates for each donor numbered three CD4 naive, three CD4 memory, two CD8 naive and one CD8 memory.

Those who donated were healthy HIV-negative adults, with no recent acute infections or vaccinations reported. The CDR3 sequence is 18 residues long. CDR1 SEHNR and CDR2 FQNEAQ come from the germline V gene (reference sequence). The ends lost 2 bases at V and 5 bases at J; junction bases unmatched: 13. In the original workflow: Filtering differed, since immunoSEQ gave only junction sequences and no quality scores. TCRdb's table, derived via immunoSEQ multiplex PCR, lists solely in-frame clones and lacks some. V and J calls and clone size are copied from that table; D and trimming were computed from the DNA. The repertoire holds some 2,500,000 clones, with 93% as singletons.

This chain links TRBV7-9 with TRBJ2-7, with TRBD2 matching 12 bases. The origin of this receptor is a man between 18 and 35 years old in good health. Some clones in this sample may be carry-over from other donors' samples. Sequenced input: naive CD4+ T cells from PBMCs. Documented subset: CD45RA+ positively selected. In nucleotides, the CDR3 is TGTGCCAGCAGCTTACCTGGAGGCCCGGGACTAGCGGGCCACGAGCAGTACTTC. Translated, it gives CASSLPGGPGLAGHEQYF.